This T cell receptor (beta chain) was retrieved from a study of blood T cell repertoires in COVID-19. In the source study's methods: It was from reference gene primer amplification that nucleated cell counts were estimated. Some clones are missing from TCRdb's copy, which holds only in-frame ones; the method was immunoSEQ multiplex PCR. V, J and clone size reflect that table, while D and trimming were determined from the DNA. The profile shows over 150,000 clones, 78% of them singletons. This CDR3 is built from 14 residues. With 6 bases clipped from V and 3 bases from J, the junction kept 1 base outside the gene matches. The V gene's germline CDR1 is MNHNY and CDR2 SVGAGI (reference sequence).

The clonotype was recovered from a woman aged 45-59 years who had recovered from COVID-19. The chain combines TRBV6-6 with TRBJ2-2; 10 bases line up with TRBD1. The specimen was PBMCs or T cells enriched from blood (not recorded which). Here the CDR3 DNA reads TGTGCCAGCAGAGGGACAGGGGACACCGGGGAGCTGTTTTTT. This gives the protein CASRGTGDTGELFF.